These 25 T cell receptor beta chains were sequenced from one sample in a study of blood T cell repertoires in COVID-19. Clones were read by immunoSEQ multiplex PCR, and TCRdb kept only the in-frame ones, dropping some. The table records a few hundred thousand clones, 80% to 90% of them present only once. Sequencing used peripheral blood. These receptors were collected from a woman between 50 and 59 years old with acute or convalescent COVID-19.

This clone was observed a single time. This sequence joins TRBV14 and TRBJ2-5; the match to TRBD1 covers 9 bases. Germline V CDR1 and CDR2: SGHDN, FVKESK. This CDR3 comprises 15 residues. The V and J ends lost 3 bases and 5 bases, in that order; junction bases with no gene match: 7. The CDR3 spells CASSQIDRGRETQYF. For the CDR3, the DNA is TGTGCCAGCAGCCAGATCGACAGGGGGAGGGAGACCCAGTACTTC. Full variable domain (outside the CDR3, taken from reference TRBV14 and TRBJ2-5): EAGVTQFPSHSVIEKGQTVTLRCDPISGHDNLYWYRRVMGKEIKFLLHFVKESKQDESGMPNNRFLAERTGGTYSTLKVQPAELEDSGVYFCASSQIDRGRETQYFGPGTRLLVL.

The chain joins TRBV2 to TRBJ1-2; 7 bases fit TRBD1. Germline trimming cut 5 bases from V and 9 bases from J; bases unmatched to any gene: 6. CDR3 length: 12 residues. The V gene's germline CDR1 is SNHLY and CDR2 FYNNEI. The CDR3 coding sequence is TGTGCCAGCAGTATTCAGGGGGAGCGCTACACCTTC. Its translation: CASSIQGERYTF. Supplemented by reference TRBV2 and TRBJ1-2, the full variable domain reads EPEVTQTPSHQVTQMGQEVILRCVPISNHLYFYWYRQILGQKVEFLVSFYNNEISEKSEIFDDQFSVERPDGSNFTLKIRSTKLEDSAMYFCASSIQGERYTFGSGTRLTVV.

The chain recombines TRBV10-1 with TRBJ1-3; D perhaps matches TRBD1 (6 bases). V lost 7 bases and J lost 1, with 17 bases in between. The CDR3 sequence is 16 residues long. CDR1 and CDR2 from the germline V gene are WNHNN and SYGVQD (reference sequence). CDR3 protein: CASNNPGQTSGNTIYF. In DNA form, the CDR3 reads TGCGCCAGCAACAACCCGGGACAAACGTCTGGAAACACCATATATTTT.

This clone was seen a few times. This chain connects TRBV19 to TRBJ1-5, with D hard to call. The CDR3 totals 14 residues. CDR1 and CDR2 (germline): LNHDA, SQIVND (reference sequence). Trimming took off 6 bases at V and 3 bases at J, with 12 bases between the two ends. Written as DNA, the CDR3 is TGTGCCAGTAGCTCCGGGTGGAACAATCAGCCCCAGCATTTT. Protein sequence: CASSSGWNNQPQHF. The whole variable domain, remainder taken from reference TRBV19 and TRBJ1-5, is DGGITQSPKYLFRKEGQNVTLSCEQNLNHDAMYWYRQDPGQGLRLIYYSQIVNDFQKGDIAEGYSVSREKKESFPLTVTSAQKNPTAFYLCASSSGWNNQPQHFGDGTRLSIL.

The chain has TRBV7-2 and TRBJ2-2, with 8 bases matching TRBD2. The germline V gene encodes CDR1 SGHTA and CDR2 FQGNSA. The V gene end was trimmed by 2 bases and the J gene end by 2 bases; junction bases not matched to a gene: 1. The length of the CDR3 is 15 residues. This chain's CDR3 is CASSLIAGNTGELFF. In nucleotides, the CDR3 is TGTGCCAGCAGCTTAATAGCGGGAAACACCGGGGAGCTGTTTTTT.

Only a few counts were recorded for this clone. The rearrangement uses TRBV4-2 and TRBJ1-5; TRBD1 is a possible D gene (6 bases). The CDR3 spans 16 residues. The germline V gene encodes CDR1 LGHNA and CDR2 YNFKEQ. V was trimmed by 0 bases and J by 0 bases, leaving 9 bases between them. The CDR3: CASSQDHRDSNQPQHF. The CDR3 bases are TGTGCCAGCAGCCAAGATCACAGGGATAGCAATCAGCCCCAGCATTTT.

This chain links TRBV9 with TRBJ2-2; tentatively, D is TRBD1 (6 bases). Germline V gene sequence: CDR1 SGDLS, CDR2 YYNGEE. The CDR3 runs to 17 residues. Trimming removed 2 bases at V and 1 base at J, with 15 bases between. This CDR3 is CASSVSSGTLNTGELFF. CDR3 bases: TGTGCCAGCAGCGTCAGTTCCGGGACACTGAACACCGGGGAGCTGTTTTTT.

CDR3 loop: CASSFRVGDYNYEQYF. In DNA form, the CDR3 reads TGTGCCAGCAGCTTCCGGGTGGGGGACTACAACTACGAGCAGTACTTC. The chain recombines TRBV7-8 with TRBJ2-7; 7 nucleotides align to TRBD2. V lost 3 bases, J lost 3 bases, and 11 bases stayed unmatched. From germline, CDR1 is SGHVS and CDR2 FQNEAQ. The CDR3 contains 16 residues.

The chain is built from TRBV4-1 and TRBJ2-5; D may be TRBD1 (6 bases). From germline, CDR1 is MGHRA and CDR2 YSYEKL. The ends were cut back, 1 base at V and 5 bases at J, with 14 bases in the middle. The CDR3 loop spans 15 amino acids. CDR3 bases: TGCGCCAGCAGCCAAGGCTGGGGGCAGCGGGAGACCCAGTACTTC. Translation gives CASSQGWGQRETQYF.

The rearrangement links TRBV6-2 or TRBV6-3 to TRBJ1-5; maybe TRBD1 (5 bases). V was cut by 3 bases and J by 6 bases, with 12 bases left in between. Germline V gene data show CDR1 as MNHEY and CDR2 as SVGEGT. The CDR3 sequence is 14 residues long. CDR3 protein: CASSYISTVQPQHF. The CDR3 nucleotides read TGTGCCAGCAGTTATATATCGACAGTTCAGCCCCAGCATTTT.

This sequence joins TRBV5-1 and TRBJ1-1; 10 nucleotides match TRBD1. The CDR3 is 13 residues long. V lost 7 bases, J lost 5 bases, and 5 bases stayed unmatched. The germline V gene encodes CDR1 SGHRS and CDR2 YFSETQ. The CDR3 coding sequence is TGCGCCAGCTCCCGGACAGGGGGGACTGAAGCTTTCTTT. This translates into CASSRTGGTEAFF.

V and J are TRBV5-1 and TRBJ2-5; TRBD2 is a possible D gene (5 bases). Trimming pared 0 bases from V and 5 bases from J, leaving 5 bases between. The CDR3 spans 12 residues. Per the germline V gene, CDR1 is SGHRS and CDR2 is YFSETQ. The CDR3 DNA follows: TGCGCCAGCAGCTTGGCGGGGGAGACCCAGTACTTC. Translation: CASSLAGETQYF. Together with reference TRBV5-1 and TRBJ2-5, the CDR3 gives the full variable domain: KAGVTQTPRYLIKTRGQQVTLSCSPISGHRSVSWYQQTPGQGLQFLFEYFSETQRNKGNFPGRFSGRQFSNSRSEMNVSTLELGDSALYLCASSLAGETQYFGPGTRLLVL.

The DNA of the CDR3 is TGTGCCAGCAGTTACCCCCCGACTACGGCGGGGACCCAGTACTTC. This encodes CASSYPPTTAGTQYF. V is TRBV6-5 and J is TRBJ2-5; TRBD2 is a possible D gene (5 bases). The CDR3 is made up of 15 amino acids. The germline V gene encodes CDR1 MNHEY and CDR2 SVGAGI. V lost 2 bases, J lost 7 bases, and 17 bases lay in between.

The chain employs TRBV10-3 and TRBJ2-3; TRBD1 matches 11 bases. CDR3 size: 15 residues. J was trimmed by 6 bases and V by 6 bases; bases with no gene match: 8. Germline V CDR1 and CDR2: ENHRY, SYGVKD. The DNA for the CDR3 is TGTGCCATCAGCCGCCAGGGACAGGGGGACGATACGCAGTATTTT. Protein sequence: CAISRQGQGDDTQYF.

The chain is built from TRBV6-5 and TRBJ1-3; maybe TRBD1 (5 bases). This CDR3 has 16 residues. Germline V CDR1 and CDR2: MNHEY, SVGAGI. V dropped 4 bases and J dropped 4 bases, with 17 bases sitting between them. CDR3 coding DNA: TGTGCCAGCAGTTCCCGGGGAGGGGTAGGGGGAAACACCATATATTTT. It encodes CASSSRGGVGGNTIYF.

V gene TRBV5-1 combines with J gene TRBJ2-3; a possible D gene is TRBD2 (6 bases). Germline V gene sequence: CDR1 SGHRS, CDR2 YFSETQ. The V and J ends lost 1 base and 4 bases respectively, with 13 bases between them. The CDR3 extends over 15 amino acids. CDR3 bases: TGCGCCAGCAGCTTGTCGGCCGGGGGAGCAGATACGCAGTATTTT. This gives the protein CASSLSAGGADTQYF.

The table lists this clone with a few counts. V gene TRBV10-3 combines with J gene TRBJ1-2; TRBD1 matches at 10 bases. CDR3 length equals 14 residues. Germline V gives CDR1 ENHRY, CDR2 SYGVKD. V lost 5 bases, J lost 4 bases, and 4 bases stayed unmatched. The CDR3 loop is CAISPGQGSYGYTF. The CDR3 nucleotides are TGTGCCATCAGTCCGGGACAGGGGAGCTATGGCTACACCTTC.

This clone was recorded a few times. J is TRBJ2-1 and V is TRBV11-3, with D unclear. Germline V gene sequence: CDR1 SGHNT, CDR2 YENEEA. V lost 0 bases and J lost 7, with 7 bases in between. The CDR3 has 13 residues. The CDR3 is CASSLDWANEQFF. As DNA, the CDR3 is TGTGCCAGCAGCTTAGACTGGGCGAATGAGCAGTTCTTC.

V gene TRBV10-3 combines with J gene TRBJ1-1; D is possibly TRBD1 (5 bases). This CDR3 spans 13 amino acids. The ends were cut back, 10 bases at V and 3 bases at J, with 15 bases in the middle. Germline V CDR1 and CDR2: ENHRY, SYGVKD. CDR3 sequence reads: CATSLSRDTEAFF. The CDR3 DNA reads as TGTGCCACGTCTCTTAGCAGGGACACTGAAGCTTTCTTT.

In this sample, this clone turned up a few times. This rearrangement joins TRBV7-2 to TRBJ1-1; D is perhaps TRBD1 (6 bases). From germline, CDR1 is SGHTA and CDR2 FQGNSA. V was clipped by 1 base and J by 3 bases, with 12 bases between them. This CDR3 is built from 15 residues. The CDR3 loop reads CASSLGGAGDTEAFF. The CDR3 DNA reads TGTGCCAGCAGCTTAGGGGGCGCAGGGGACACTGAAGCTTTCTTT.

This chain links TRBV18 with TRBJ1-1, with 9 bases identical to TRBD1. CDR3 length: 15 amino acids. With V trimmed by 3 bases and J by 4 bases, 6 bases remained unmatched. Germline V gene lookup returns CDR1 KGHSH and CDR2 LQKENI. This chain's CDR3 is CASSPRQGESTEAFF. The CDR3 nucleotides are TGTGCCAGCTCACCCAGACAGGGGGAGAGCACTGAAGCTTTCTTT.

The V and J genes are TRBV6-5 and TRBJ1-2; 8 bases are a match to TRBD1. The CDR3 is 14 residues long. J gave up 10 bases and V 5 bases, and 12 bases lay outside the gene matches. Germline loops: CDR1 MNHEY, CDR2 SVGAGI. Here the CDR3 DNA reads TGTGCCAGCAGTAGATCTGGACAGGGAGTAGCCTACACCTTC. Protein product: CASSRSGQGVAYTF.

Here the CDR3 DNA reads TGTGCCAGCAGCTCCTCAGGGGCGACAGATACGCAGTATTTT. It codes for CASSSSGATDTQYF. V gene TRBV7-2 combines with J gene TRBJ2-3, with a tentative D call TRBD1 (6 bases). The CDR3 is made up of 14 amino acids. With 4 bases removed from V and 3 bases from J, the gap between germline ends came to 11 bases. The germline V gene encodes CDR1 SGHTA and CDR2 FQGNSA.

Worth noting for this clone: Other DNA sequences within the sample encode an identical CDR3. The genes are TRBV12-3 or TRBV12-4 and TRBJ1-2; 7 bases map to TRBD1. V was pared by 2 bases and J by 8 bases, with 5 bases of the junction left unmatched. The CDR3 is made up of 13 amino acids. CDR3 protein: CASSLRAGGGYTF. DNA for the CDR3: TGTGCCAGCAGTTTACGGGCAGGGGGAGGCTACACCTTC.

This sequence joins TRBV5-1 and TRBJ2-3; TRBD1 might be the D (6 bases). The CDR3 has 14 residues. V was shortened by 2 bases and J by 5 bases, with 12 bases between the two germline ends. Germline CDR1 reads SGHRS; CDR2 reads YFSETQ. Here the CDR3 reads CASSFWTEVDTQYF. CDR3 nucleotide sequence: TGCGCCAGCAGCTTTTGGACAGAAGTAGATACGCAGTATTTT.